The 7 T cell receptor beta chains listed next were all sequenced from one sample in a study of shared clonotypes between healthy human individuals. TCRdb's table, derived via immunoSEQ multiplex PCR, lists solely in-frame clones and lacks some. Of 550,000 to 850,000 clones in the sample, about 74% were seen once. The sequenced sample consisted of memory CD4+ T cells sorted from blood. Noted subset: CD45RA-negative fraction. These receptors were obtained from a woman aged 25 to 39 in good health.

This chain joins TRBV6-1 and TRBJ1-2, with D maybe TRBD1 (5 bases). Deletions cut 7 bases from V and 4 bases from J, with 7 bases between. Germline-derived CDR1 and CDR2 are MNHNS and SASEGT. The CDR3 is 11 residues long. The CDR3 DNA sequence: TGTGCCAGCATGGGGGGCTATGGCTACACCTTC. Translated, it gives CASMGGYGYTF.

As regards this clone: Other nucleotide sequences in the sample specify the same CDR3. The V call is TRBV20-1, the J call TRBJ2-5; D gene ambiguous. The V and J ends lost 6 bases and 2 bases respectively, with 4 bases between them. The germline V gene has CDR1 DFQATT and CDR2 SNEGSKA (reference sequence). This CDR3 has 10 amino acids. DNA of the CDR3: TGCAGTGCGAAACAAGAGACCCAGTACTTC. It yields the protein CSAKQETQYF.

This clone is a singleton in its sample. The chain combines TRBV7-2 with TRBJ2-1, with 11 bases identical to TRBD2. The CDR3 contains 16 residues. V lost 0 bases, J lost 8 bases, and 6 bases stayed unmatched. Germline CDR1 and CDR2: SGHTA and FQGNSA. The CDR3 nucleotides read TGTGCCAGCAGCTTAGCGGTAGCGGGAGGGCTCTATGAGCAGTTCTTC. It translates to CASSLAVAGGLYEQFF.

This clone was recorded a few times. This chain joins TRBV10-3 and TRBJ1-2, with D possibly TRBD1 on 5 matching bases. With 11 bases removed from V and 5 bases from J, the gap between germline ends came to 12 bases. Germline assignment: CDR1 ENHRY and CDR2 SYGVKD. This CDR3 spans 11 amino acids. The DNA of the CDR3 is TGTGCCTCCGGGGCCGAGTATGGCTACACCTTC. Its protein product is CASGAEYGYTF.

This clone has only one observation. The CDR3 DNA reads TGTGCCAGCAGCCATACTTGGGGTGGCTATGGCTACACCTTC. Its translation is CASSHTWGGYGYTF. The genes are TRBV5-4 and TRBJ1-2; no clear D. Trimming cost V 4 bases and J 4 bases, with 14 bases left between them. The CDR3 is made up of 14 amino acids. Germline V CDR1 and CDR2: SGHNT, YYREEE (reference sequence).

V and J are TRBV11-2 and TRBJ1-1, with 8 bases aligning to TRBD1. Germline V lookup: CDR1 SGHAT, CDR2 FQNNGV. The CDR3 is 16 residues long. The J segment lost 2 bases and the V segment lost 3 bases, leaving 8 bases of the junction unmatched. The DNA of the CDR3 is TGTGCCAGCAGCTTCGGGCCCGGGACAGGTAACACTGAAGCTTTCTTT. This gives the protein CASSFGPGTGNTEAFF.

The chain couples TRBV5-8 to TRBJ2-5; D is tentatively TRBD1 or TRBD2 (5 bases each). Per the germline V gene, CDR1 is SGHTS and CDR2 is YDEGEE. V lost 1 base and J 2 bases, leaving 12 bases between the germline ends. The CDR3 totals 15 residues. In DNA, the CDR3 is TGTGCCAGCAGCTTGTTGGGGGAAGGGCAAGAGACCCAGTACTTC. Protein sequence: CASSLLGEGQETQYF.